Following are 4 T cell receptor beta chains from one sample sequenced in a study of blood T cell repertoires in COVID-19. Profiling relied on immunoSEQ multiplex PCR, and the TCRdb table lists in-frame clones only, not all of them. In the table there are about 190,000 clones, roughly 80% of which are singletons. Specimen: peripheral blood. These receptors were taken from a woman aged 45-60 years with acute or convalescent COVID-19.

The chain couples TRBV7-2 to TRBJ1-6; no definite D call. The CDR3 is made up of 13 amino acids. V was cut by 5 bases and J by 10 bases, with 12 bases left in between. Germline CDR1 is SGHTA and CDR2 is FQGNSA. CDR3 nucleotides: TGTGCCAGCAGCCGCACTCAGGCGTCACCCCTCCACTTT. Amino acid sequence: CASSRTQASPLHF.

The chain links TRBV7-8 to TRBJ1-1, with TRBD1 matching 10 bases. The V gene's germline CDR1 is SGHVS and CDR2 FQNEAQ. CDR3 length equals 15 residues. V trimming: 5 bases; J trimming: 10 bases; junction bases outside the gene matches: 13. CDR3 sequence: CASSARTGGLLGAFF. The DNA for the CDR3 is TGTGCCAGCAGCGCCCGGACAGGGGGGCTTCTCGGAGCTTTCTTT. Supplemented by reference TRBV7-8 and TRBJ1-1, the full variable domain reads GAGVSQSPRYKVAKRGQDVALRCDPISGHVSLFWYQQALGQGPEFLTYFQNEAQLDKSGLPSDRFFAERPEGSVSTLKIQRTQQEDSAVYLCASSARTGGLLGAFFGQGTRLTVV.

V usage is TRBV12-5 and J usage is TRBJ2-2; D remains unclear. The CDR3 covers 15 residues. V lost 6 bases to trimming and J lost 5 bases, with 16 bases between them. Germline CDR1 and CDR2: LGHNT and FRNRAP. CDR3 residues: CASGFLLKETGELFF. The CDR3 DNA sequence: TGTGCTAGTGGATTCCTTCTCAAGGAGACCGGGGAGCTGTTTTTT.

This clone was seen ten or more times. The rearrangement uses TRBV5-4 and TRBJ2-7; 9 positions agree with TRBD1. Germline loops: CDR1 SGHNT, CDR2 YYREEE (reference sequence). V dropped 4 bases and J dropped 2; count of bases not matched to a gene: 4. The CDR3 is made up of 14 amino acids. CDR3 bases: TGTGCCAGCAGCCGGGACAGGGTCACCTACGAGCAGTACTTC. Its protein product is CASSRDRVTYEQYF.